A few counts support the clone carrying this T cell receptor beta chain. Antigen unknown. A second PCR, run for roughly 7 to 11 cycles, used a sample-barcoded 5' primer plus a J-beta primer mix. Each CDR3 protein gets one entry after TCRdb re-called the 5' RACE reads with MiXCR. This table has 1.5 million or so distinct CDR3 sequences, approximately 38% appearing once. The record originates from a study of blood T cells in healthy people across ages. Regarding the study as a whole: Both higher diversity and more naive CD4+ cells marked long-lived donors when set against aged donors.

V was clipped by 7 bases and J by 8 bases, with 17 bases between them. The CDR3 has 13 amino acids. The gene calls are TRBV12-3 or TRBV12-4 and TRBJ1-2, with D possibly TRBD1 on 5 matching bases. Sequenced sample: blood. The sequence derives from a young woman in good health. Here the CDR3 reads CASIIWGSGGYTF. DNA of the CDR3: TGTGCCAGCATCATTTGGGGGTCGGGCGGCTACACCTTC.